This TCR beta chain was captured by sequencing in a study of PD-1 blockade in classical Hodgkin lymphoma. Study observations and caveats: Patients with an early start, nivolumab under 1 year after ASCT, were excluded. While CD8+ TCR diversity did not rise significantly by C4D1, CD4+ TCR diversity did. Newly diagnosed patients were reported to exhibit reduced baseline TCR diversity relative to healthy donors.

CDR3 size: 15 residues. Germline CDR1 KGHSH, CDR2 LQKENI. Between the trimmed V and J ends, which lost 4 bases and 1 base, there was a span of 10 bases. Comments on this clone: Its target is unknown.

All the patients suffered relapse after autologous stem cell transplantation, and brentuximab vedotin exposure differed. Best responses were complete response, partial response or progressive disease. Data came from immunoSEQ multiplex PCR; TCRdb stores just in-frame clones and leaves some out. In the table there are roughly 41,000 clones, 76% of which are singletons. The V and J genes are TRBV18 and TRBJ1-4; D not resolved. The receptor was derived from a human donor with classical Hodgkin lymphoma. This specimen was peripheral blood mononuclear cells (PBMCs), taken at baseline. The DNA of the CDR3 is TGTGCCAGCTCACGTGCTGGGTTAACTAATGAAAAACTGTTTTTT. Protein: CASSRAGLTNEKLFF. The variable domain in full, completed from reference TRBV18 and TRBJ1-4, reads NAGVMQNPRHLVRRRGQEARLRCSPMKGHSHVYWYRQLPEEGLKFMVYLQKENIIDESGMPKERFSAEFPKEGPSILRIQQVVRGDSAAYFCASSRAGLTNEKLFFGSGTQLSVL.